This note documents a single T cell receptor (beta chain) sequence. As originally analysed: For nucleated cells, counts were estimated from reference gene primer amplification. Profiled with immunoSEQ multiplex PCR; TCRdb holds only in-frame clones, not every one. That table is the source of V, J and clone size, and D and trimming were worked out from the DNA. Of about 210,000 clones listed, 89% are singletons. The sample originates from a study of blood T cell repertoires in COVID-19. Overall study context: There were acute and convalescent COVID-19 samples, and they came from the United States, Italy and Spain. In each case, the material was cDNA or gDNA derived from T cells, B-cell-depleted T cells, or PBMCs.

V gave up 0 bases and J gave up 0 bases, with 9 bases separating them. CDR3 length equals 16 residues. Per the germline V gene, CDR1 is MGHRA and CDR2 is YSYEKL. The chain uses TRBV4-1 and TRBJ1-3; D may be TRBD1 (5 bases). The receptor comes from a woman in her thirties or forties with acute or convalescent COVID-19. The sample comprised peripheral blood. CDR3 nucleotide sequence: TGCGCCAGCAGCCAAGATTCAGGGTTCTCTGGAAACACCATATATTTT. Translating it yields CASSQDSGFSGNTIYF.